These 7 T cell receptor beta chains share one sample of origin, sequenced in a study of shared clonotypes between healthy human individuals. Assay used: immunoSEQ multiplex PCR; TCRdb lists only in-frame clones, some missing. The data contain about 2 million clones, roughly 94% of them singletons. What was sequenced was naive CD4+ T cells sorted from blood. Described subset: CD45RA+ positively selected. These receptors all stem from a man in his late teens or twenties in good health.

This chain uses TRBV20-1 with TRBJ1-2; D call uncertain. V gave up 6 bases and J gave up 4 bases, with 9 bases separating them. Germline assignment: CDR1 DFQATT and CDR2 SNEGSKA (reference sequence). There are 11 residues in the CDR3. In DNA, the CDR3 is TGCAGTGCCGGATCGGTCTATGGCTACACCTTC. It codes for CSAGSVYGYTF.

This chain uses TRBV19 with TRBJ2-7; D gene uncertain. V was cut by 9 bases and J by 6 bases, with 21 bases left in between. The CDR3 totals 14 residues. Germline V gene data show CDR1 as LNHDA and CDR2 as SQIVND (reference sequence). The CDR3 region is CASQSIVSVGEQYF. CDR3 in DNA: TGTGCCAGCCAATCCATCGTCAGCGTCGGCGAGCAGTACTTC.

This CDR3 reads CASSTIRQGADYGYTF. In DNA, the CDR3 is TGTGCCAGCAGTACCATACGACAGGGGGCGGACTATGGCTACACCTTC. The V and J genes are TRBV28 and TRBJ1-2; TRBD1 matches 10 bases. This CDR3 contains 16 residues. V gave up 5 bases and J gave up 3 bases; unmatched junction bases: 9. Germline V CDR1 and CDR2: MDHEN, SYDVKM.

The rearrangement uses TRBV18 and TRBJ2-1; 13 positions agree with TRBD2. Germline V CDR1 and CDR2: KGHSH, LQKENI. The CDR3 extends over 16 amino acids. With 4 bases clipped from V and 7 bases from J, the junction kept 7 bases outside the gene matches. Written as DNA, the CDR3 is TGTGCCAGCTCACAACTAACTAGCGGGGGGGCGAATGAGCAGTTCTTC. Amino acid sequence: CASSQLTSGGANEQFF.

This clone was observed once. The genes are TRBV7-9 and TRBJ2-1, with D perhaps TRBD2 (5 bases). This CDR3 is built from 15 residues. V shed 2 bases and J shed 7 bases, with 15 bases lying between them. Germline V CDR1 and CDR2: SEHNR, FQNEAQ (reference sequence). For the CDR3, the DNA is TGTGCCAGCAGCTTAACTTGGACTCCTTTTAATGAGCAGTTCTTC. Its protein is CASSLTWTPFNEQFF.

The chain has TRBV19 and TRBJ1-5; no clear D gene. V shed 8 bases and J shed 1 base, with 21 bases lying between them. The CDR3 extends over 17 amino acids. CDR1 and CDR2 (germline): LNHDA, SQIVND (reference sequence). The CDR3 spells CASRLSFQALSNQPQHF. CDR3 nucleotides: TGTGCCAGTCGGTTATCTTTTCAGGCGCTGAGCAATCAGCCCCAGCATTTT.

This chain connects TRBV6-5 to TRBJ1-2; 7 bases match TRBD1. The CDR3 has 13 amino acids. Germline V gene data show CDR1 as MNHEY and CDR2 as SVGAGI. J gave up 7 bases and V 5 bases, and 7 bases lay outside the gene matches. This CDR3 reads CASSRKGASGYTF. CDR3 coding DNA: TGTGCCAGCAGTCGGAAGGGGGCAAGTGGCTACACCTTC.